The present T cell receptor beta chain was sequenced within a study of blood T cell repertoires in COVID-19. Study-level information: In each case, the material was cDNA or gDNA derived from T cells, B-cell-depleted T cells, or PBMCs.

Only in-frame clones appear in the TCRdb table, and some are missing; sequencing was by immunoSEQ multiplex PCR. In the table there are 390,000 or so clones, roughly 90% of which are singletons. Germline V lookup: CDR1 SGHVS, CDR2 FNYEAQ. The J segment lost 0 bases and the V segment lost 5 bases, leaving 15 bases of the junction unmatched. The CDR3 spans 19 residues. The source material was peripheral blood. The gene calls are TRBV7-6 and TRBJ2-1; 8 nucleotides agree with TRBD2. The sequence was obtained from a woman aged 30 to 39 with COVID-19, enrolled during active disease. CDR3 DNA: TGTGCCAGCAGCCTCGCCGGGACTAGTTACGGCAGCTCCTACAATGAGCAGTTCTTC. Protein: CASSLAGTSYGSSYNEQFF.